This T cell receptor (beta chain) was found in a study of cytomegalovirus exposure and HLA in healthy donors. Study-level points and caveats: It was about 150 TCR beta chains that were listed as cytomegalovirus-associated. Later analysis identified some 16,000 TCR beta sequences associated with HLA alleles, using a false discovery rate threshold of 0.05. Analysis was carried out at a later point, and it linked a missense DCLRE1C variant to TCR beta V- and J-gene trimming.

Concerning this clone: What it binds is unknown.

Primers: 60 Vbeta forward and 13 Jbeta reverse. Authors' data handling: Roughly 10 million shared chains were among the approximately 76 million unique TCR beta chains that a later analysis counted. The protocol was immunoSEQ multiplex PCR, while the TCRdb copy is restricted to in-frame clones and leaves out a portion. That table furnishes V, J and clone size, whereas the DNA furnished D and trimming. The table shows roughly 160,000 clones, with roughly 70% occurring only once. CDR1 and CDR2 from the germline V gene are SGHRS and YFSETQ. The CDR3 consists of 16 residues. The V segment lost 2 bases and the J segment 2 bases; nucleotides outside the gene matches: 8.

Sample: PBMCs. V is TRBV5-1 and J is TRBJ2-5, with 8 bases that match TRBD2. The TCR was taken from a girl under 18 in good health and CMV-seronegative. The CDR3 spells CASSFGTSSTQETQYF. The CDR3 nucleotides read TGCGCCAGCAGCTTTGGGACTAGTTCTACTCAAGAGACCCAGTACTTC.